This T cell receptor beta chain was sequenced in a study of identical twins. CDR3 size: 15 residues. The V gene end was trimmed by 3 bases and the J gene end by 6 bases; junction bases not matched to a gene: 7. Germline-derived CDR1 and CDR2 are KGHDR and SFDVKD. Unique molecular identifiers were present on the cDNA, which also gained a universal primer site by template switching. TCRdb recomputed calls from the 5' RACE reads with MiXCR, one row per CDR3 protein. The data hold under 350,000 distinct CDR3 sequences, with roughly 9.8% observed a single time. These records were also assigned to another study, of yellow fever vaccine responses in identical twins.

The genes are TRBV24-1 and TRBJ2-7; 10 bases map to TRBD1. The TCR sequence derives from a woman younger than 35 in good health. Sequenced material: CD8+ T cells sorted from blood. CDR3 sequence reads: CATSDLGTGVSEQYF. CDR3 in DNA: TGTGCCACCAGTGATCTCGGGACAGGGGTCAGCGAGCAGTACTTC.